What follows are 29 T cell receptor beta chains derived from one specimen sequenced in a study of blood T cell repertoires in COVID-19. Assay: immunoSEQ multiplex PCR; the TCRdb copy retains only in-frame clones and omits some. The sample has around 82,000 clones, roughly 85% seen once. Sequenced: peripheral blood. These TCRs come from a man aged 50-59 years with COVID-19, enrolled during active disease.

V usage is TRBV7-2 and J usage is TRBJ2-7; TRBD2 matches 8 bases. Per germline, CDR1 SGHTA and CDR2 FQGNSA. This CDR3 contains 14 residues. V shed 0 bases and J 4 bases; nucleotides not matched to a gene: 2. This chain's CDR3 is CASSLASGTYEQYF. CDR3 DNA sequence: TGTGCCAGCAGCTTAGCTAGCGGGACTTACGAGCAGTACTTC. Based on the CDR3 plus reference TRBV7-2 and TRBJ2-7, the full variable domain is GAGVSQSPSNKVTEKGKDVELRCDPISGHTALYWYRQSLGQGLEFLIYFQGNSAPDKSGLPSDRFSAERTGGSVSTLTIQRTQQEDSAVYLCASSLASGTYEQYFGPGTRLTVT.

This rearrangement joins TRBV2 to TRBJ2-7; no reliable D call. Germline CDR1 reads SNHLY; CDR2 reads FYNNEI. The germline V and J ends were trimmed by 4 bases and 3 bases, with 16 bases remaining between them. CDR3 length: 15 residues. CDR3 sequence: CASSVGGSRSYEQYF. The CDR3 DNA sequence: TGTGCCAGCAGTGTAGGTGGTTCTAGGAGCTACGAGCAGTACTTC. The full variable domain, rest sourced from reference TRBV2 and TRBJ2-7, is EPEVTQTPSHQVTQMGQEVILRCVPISNHLYFYWYRQILGQKVEFLVSFYNNEISEKSEIFDDQFSVERPDGSNFTLKIRSTKLEDSAMYFCASSVGGSRSYEQYFGPGTRLTVT.

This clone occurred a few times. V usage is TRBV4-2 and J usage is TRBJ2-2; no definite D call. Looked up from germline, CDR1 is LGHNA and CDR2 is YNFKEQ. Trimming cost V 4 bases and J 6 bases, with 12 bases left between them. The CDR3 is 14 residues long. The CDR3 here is CASSRSLLAGELFF. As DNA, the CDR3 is TGTGCCAGCAGCCGATCATTACTGGCCGGGGAGCTGTTTTTT.

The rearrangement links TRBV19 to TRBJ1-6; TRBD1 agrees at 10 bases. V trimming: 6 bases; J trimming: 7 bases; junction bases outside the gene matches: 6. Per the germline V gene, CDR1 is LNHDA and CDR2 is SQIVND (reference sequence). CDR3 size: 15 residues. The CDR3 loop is CASSGTGVWNSPLHF. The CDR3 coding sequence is TGTGCCAGTAGCGGGACAGGGGTGTGGAATTCACCCCTCCACTTT. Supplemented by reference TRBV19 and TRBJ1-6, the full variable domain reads DGGITQSPKYLFRKEGQNVTLSCEQNLNHDAMYWYRQDPGQGLRLIYYSQIVNDFQKGDIAEGYSVSREKKESFPLTVTSAQKNPTAFYLCASSGTGVWNSPLHFGNGTRLTVT.

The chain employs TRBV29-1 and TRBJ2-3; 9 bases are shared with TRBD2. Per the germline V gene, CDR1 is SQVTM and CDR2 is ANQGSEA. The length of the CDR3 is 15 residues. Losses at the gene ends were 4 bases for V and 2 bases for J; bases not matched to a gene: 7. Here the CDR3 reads CSVGAGGITTDTQYF. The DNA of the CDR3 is TGCAGCGTTGGGGCGGGAGGGATAACCACAGATACGCAGTATTTT.

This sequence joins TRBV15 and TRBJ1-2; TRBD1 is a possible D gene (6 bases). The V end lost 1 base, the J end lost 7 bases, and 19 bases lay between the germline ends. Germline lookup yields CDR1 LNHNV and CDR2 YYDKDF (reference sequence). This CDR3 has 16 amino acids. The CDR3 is CATSRGETQGSAGYTF. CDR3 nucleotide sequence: TGTGCCACCAGCAGAGGGGAAACACAGGGATCGGCTGGCTACACCTTC.

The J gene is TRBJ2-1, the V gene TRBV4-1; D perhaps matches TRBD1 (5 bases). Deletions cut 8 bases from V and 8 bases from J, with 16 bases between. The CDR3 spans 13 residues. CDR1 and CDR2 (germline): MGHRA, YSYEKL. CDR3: CASGRQPRDEQFF. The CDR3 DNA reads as TGCGCCAGCGGCAGACAGCCTAGGGATGAGCAGTTCTTC.

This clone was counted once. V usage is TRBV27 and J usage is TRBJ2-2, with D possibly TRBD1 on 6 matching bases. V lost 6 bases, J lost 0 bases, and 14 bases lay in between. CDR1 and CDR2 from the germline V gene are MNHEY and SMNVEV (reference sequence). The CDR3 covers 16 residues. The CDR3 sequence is CASRHRALPNTGELFF. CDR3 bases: TGTGCCAGCAGGCACAGGGCCCTCCCGAACACCGGGGAGCTGTTTTTT.

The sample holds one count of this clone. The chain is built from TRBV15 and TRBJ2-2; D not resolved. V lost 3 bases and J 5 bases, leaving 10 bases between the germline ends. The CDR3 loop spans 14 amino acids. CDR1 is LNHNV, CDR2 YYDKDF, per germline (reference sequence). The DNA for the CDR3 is TGTGCCACCAGCAGGCTAATCGGGACCGGGGAGCTGTTTTTT. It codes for CATSRLIGTGELFF. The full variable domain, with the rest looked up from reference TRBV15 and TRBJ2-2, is DAMVIQNPRYQVTQFGKPVTLSCSQTLNHNVMYWYQQKSSQAPKLLFHYYDKDFNNEADTPDNFQSRRPNTSFCFLDIRSPGLGDTAMYLCATSRLIGTGELFFGEGSRLTVL.

The CDR3 coding sequence is TGTGCCAGCAGTGCTCAGGCGGGTTCTGGAAACACCATATATTTT. This codes for CASSAQAGSGNTIYF. The V gene is TRBV2, the J gene TRBJ1-3; D gene ambiguous. Trimming removed 4 bases at V and 1 base at J, with 11 bases between. CDR1 is SNHLY, CDR2 FYNNEI, per germline. CDR3 length: 15 amino acids.

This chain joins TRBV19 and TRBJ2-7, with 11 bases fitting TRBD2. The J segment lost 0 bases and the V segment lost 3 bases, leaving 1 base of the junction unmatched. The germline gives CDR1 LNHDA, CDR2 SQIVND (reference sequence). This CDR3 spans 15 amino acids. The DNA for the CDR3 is TGTGCCAGTAGTATTACTAGCGGGAGCTCCTACGAGCAGTACTTC. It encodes CASSITSGSSYEQYF.

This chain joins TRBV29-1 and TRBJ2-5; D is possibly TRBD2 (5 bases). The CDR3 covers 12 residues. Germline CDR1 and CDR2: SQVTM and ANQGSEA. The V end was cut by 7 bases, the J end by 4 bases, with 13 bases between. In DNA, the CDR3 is TGCAGCGCAGAGAGGGCCGGAGAGACCCAGTACTTC. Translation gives CSAERAGETQYF.

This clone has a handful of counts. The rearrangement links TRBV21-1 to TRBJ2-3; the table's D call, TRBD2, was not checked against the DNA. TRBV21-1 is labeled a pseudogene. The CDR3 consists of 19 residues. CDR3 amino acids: CASSKRASGRVVSPDTQYF. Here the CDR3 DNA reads TGTGCCAGCAGCAAACGGGCTAGCGGGAGGGTGGTATCTCCAGATACGCAGTATTTT.

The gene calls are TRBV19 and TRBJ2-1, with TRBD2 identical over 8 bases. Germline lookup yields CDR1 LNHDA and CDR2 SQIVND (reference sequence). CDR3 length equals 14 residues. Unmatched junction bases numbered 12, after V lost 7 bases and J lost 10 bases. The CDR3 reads CASKDRGSGNEQFF. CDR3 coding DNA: TGTGCCAGTAAGGATCGAGGTAGCGGGAACGAGCAGTTCTTC.

CDR3 in amino acids: CASSETGTGTSGRVGEQFF. DNA for the CDR3: TGTGCCAGCAGTGAAACGGGTACAGGGACTAGCGGACGAGTCGGTGAGCAGTTCTTC. This chain joins TRBV6-1 and TRBJ2-1; 11 nucleotides match TRBD2. Germline CDR1 reads MNHNS; CDR2 reads SASEGT. The CDR3 runs 19 residues. Trimming removed 2 bases from V and 9 bases from J; junction bases left unmatched: 18.

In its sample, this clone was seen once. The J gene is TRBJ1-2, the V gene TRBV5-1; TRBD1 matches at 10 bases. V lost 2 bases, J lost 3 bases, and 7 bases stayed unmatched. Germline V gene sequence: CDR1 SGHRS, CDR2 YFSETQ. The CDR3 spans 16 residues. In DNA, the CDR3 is TGCGCCAGCAGCTTATCGCCCGGACAGGGGGACTATGGCTACACCTTC. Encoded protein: CASSLSPGQGDYGYTF.

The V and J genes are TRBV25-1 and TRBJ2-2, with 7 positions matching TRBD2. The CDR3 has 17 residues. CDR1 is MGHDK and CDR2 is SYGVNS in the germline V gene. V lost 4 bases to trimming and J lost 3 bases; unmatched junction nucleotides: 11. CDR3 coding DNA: TGTGCCAGCAGTGCCCGAAGGGGCGGGAGTGACACCGGGGAGCTGTTTTTT. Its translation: CASSARRGGSDTGELFF.

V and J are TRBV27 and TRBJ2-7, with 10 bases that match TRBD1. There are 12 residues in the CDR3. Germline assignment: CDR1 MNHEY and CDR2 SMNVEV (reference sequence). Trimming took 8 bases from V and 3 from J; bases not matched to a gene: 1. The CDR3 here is CASRDRGYEQYF. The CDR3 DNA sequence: TGTGCCAGCCGGGACAGGGGCTACGAGCAGTACTTC.

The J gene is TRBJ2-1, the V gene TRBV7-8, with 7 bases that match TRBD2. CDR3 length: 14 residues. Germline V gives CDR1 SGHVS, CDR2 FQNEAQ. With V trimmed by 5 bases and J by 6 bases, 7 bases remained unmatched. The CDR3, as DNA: TGTGCCAGCAGCAACCAGCGGGGCCCCAATGAGCAGTTCTTC. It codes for CASSNQRGPNEQFF.

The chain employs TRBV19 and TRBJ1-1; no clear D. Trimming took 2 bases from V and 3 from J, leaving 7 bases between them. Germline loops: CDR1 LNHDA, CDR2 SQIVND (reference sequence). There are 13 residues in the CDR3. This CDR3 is CASSISRDTEAFF. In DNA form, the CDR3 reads TGTGCCAGTAGTATATCGAGGGACACTGAAGCTTTCTTT. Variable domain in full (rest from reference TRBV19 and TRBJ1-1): DGGITQSPKYLFRKEGQNVTLSCEQNLNHDAMYWYRQDPGQGLRLIYYSQIVNDFQKGDIAEGYSVSREKKESFPLTVTSAQKNPTAFYLCASSISRDTEAFFGQGTRLTVV.

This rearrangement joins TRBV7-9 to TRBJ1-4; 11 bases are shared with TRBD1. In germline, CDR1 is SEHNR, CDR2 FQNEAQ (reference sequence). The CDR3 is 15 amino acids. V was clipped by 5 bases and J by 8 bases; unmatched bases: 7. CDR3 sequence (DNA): TGTGCCAGCAGCCCGCGGACAGGGGGCGGCGAAAAACTGTTTTTT. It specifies CASSPRTGGGEKLFF.

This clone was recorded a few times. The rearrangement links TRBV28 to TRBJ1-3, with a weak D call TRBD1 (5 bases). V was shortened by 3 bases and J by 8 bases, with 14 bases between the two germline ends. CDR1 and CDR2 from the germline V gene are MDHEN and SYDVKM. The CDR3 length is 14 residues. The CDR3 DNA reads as TGTGCCAGCAGTTTGGGGCGATCTGGGGACACCATATATTTT. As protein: CASSLGRSGDTIYF.

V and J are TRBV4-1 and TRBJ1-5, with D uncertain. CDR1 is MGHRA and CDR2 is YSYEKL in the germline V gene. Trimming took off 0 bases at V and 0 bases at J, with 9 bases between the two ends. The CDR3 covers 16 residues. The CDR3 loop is CASSQEWANSNQPQHF. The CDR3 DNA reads TGCGCCAGCAGCCAAGAGTGGGCCAATAGCAATCAGCCCCAGCATTTT.

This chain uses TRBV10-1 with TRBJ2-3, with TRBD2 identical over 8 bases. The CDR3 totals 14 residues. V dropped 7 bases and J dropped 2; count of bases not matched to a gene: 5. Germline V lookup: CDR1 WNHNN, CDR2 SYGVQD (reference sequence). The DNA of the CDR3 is TGCGCCAGCAATAACGGGAGGGTCACAGATACGCAGTATTTT. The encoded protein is CASNNGRVTDTQYF.

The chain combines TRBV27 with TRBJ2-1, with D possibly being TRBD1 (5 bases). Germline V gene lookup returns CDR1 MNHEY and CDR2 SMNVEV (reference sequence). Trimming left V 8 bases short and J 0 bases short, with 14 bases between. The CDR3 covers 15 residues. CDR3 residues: CASARQINSYNEQFF. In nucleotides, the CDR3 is TGTGCCAGCGCCCGACAGATTAACTCCTACAATGAGCAGTTCTTC.

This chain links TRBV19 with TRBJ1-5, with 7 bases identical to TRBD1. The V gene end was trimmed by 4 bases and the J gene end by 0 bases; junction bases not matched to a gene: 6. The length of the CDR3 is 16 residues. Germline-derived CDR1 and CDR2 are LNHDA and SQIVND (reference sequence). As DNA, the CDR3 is TGTGCCAGTAGTAGGCGACAGGGACTTAGCAATCAGCCCCAGCATTTT. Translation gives CASSRRQGLSNQPQHF.

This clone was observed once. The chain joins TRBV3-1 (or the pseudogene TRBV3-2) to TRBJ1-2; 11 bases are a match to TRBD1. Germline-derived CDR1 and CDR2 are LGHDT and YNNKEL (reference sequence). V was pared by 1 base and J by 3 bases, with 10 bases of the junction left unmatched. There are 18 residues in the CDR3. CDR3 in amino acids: CASSQVGTGGWRDYGYTF. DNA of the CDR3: TGTGCCAGCAGCCAAGTAGGGACAGGGGGATGGCGGGACTATGGCTACACCTTC.

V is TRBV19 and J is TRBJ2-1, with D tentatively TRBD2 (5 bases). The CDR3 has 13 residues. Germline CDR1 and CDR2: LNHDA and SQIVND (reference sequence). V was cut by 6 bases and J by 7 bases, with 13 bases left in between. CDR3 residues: CASRTLPGNEQFF. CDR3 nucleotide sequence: TGTGCCAGTAGGACCCTTCCGGGGAATGAGCAGTTCTTC.

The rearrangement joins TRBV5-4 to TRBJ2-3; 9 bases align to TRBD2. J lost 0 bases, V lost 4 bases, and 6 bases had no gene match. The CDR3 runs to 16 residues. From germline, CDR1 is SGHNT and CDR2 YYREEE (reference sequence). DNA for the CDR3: TGTGCCAGCAGCCCCGGACTAGCGCAGAGCACAGATACGCAGTATTTT. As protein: CASSPGLAQSTDTQYF.